Sequencing of this TCR beta chain was carried out in a study of OX40 agonist ivuxolimab in advanced cancers. About the research overall: Ivuxolimab, an antibody acting as an agonist of OX40 (CD134), was used to treat patients. Points from the study as a whole: In the 0.1-3.0 mg/kg groups, partial responders showed among the lowest expansion.

Details on this clone: Its target is unknown.

The protocol was immunoSEQ multiplex PCR, while the TCRdb copy is restricted to in-frame clones and leaves out a portion. The table lists 73,000 or so clones, more than 85% of them singletons. Autoimmune disease history or systemic immunosuppression led to patient exclusion. This TCR derives from an adult with an advanced solid tumor such as melanoma, head and neck, liver or kidney cancer. The input for sequencing was CD4+ or CD8+ T cells sorted from blood, taken in a trial of the OX40 agonist ivuxolimab.

The CDR3 DNA reads TGTGCCAGCAGCCCCTCGCTCGCGGGAAATGAGCAGTTCTTC. Its translation: CASSPSLAGNEQFF. The chain links TRBV12-1 to TRBJ2-1; TRBD2 was called by the table and not checked on the DNA. TRBV12-1 is an annotated pseudogene. The CDR3 runs to 14 residues.